This T cell receptor beta chain was documented in a study of blood T cell repertoires in COVID-19. As for the study in general: Samples representing acute and convalescent COVID-19 were sourced from the United States, Italy and Spain.

Clones were read by immunoSEQ multiplex PCR, and TCRdb kept only the in-frame ones, dropping some. This table has roughly 260,000 clones, 88% appearing once. A few counts support this clone. Trimming took 0 bases from V and 8 from J, leaving 7 bases between them. The CDR3 covers 12 residues. Germline loops: CDR1 LNHDA, CDR2 SQIVND (reference sequence). This receptor was identified in a man in his fifties or sixties who had recovered from COVID-19. V gene TRBV19 combines with J gene TRBJ1-1; D is possibly TRBD1 (6 bases). The sample comprised peripheral blood. CDR3 region: CASSIDGGEAFF. In DNA, the CDR3 is TGTGCCAGTAGTATAGATGGGGGCGAAGCTTTCTTT.